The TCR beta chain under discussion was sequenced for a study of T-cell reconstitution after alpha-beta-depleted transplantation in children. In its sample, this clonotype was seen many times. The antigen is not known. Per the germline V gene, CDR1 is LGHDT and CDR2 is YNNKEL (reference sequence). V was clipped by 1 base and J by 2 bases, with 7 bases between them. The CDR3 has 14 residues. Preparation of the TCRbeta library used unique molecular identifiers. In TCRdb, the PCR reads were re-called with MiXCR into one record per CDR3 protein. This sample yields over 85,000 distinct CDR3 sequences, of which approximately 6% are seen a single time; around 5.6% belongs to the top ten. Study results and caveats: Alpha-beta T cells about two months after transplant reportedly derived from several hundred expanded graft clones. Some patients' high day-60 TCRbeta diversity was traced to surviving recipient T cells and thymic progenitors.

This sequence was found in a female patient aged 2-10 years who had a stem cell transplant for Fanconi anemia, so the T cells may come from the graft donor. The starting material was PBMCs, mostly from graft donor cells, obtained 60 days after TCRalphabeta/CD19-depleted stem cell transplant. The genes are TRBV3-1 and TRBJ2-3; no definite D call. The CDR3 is CASSQGPYTDTQYF. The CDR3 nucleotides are TGTGCCAGCAGCCAAGGACCATACACAGATACGCAGTATTTT.